This TCR beta chain comes out of a study of blood T cell repertoires in COVID-19. Study information: COVID-19 samples collected from the United States, Italy and Spain covered acute and convalescent phases. The cDNA or gDNA used as material had been derived from T cells, B-cell-depleted T cells, or PBMCs.

The germline CDR1 and CDR2 sequences are GTSNPN and SVGIG (reference sequence). This CDR3 has 15 residues. V was pared by 0 bases and J by 8 bases, with 7 bases of the junction left unmatched. Authors' data handling: For nucleated cells, counts were estimated from reference gene primer amplification. The data were produced by immunoSEQ multiplex PCR, yet TCRdb's version contains in-frame clones alone and is incomplete. The V and J calls and clone size come from that table; D and trimming were worked out from the DNA. This table holds over 300,000 clones, over 75% found once. Source material: peripheral blood. This chain uses TRBV30 with TRBJ2-1, with TRBD2 matching 10 bases. The receptor was derived from a human donor in a cohort sampled during active COVID-19. Written as DNA, the CDR3 is TGTGCCTGGAGTGTAGATGTAGCGGGGGGTGATGAGCAGTTCTTC. The encoded protein is CAWSVDVAGGDEQFF.